This T cell receptor beta chain was identified in a study of cytomegalovirus exposure and HLA in healthy donors. Points from the study as a whole: At a 0.05 false discovery rate, a later analysis found 16,951 TCR beta sequences to be associated with HLA alleles. Some V segments, TRBV6-2 and TRBV6-3 among them, were indistinguishable and were therefore excluded. Clonal expansion was found to be greater in HLA-associated TCR beta chains than in equally common others in a later analysis.

Germline CDR1 reads MGHRA; CDR2 reads YSYEKL. V shed 0 bases and J shed 1 base, with 22 bases lying between them. This CDR3 has 20 residues. As for this clone: Its specificity is not known.

Primers included in the PCR were 60 Vbeta and 13 Jbeta primers. Sequencing was performed with immunoSEQ multiplex PCR; in TCRdb, only in-frame clones are kept and a portion is missing. The sample lists 90,000 or so clones, 82% occurring once. This TCR derives from a man aged 30-40 years in good health and CMV-seropositive. Sequenced material: PBMCs. This chain joins TRBV4-1 and TRBJ2-4; the D gene is possibly TRBD2 (5 bases). DNA for the CDR3: TGCGCCAGCAGCCAAGATTCGGCGGCTAGCCAAGCTTCTGCCAAAAACATTCAGTACTTC. It yields the protein CASSQDSAASQASAKNIQYF.